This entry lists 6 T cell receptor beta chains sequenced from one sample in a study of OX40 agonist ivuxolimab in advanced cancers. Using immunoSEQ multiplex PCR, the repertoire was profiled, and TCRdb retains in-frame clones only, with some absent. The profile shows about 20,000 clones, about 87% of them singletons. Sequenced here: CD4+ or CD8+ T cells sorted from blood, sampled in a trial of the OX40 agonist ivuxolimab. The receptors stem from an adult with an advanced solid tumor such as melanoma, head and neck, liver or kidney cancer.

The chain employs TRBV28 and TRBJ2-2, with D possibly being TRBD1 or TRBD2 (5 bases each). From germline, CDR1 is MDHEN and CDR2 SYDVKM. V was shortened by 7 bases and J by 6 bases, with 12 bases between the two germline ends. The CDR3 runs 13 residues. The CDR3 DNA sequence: TGTGCCAGCAATAAATTGGGGGCCGGGGAGCTGTTTTTT. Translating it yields CASNKLGAGELFF.

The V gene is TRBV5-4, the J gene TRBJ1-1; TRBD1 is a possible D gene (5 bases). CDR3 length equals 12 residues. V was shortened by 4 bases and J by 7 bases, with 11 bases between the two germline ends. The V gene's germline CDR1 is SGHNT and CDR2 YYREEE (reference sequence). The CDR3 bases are TGTGCCAGCAGCGTACAGGCTCGTGAAGCTTTCTTT. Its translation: CASSVQAREAFF.

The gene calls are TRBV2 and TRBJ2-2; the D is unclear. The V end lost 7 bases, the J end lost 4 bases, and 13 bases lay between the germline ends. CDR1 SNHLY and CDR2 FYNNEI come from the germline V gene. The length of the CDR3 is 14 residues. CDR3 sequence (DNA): TGTGCCAGCATGAAGGGATCATTCACCGGGGAGCTGTTTTTT. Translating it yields CASMKGSFTGELFF.

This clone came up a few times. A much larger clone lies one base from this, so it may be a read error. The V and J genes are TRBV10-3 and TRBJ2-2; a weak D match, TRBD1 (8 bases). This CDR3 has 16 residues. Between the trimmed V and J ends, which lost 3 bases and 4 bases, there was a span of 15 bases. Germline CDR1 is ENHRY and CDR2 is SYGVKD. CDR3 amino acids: CAISEGGGQATGELFF. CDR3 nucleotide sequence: TGTGCCATCAGTGAAGGGGGGGGACAGGCCACCGGGGAGCTGTTTTTT.

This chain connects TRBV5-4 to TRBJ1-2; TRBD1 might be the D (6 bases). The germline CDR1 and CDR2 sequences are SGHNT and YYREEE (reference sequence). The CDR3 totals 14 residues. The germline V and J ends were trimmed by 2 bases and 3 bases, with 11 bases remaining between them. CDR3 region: CASSLYGTYYGYTF. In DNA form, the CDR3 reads TGTGCCAGCAGCTTATACGGGACATACTATGGCTACACCTTC. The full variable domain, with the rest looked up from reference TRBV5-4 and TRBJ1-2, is ETGVTQSPTHLIKTRGQQVTLRCSSQSGHNTVSWYQQALGQGPQFIFQYYREEENGRGNFPPRFSGLQFPNYSSELNVNALELDDSALYLCASSLYGTYYGYTFGSGTRLTVV.

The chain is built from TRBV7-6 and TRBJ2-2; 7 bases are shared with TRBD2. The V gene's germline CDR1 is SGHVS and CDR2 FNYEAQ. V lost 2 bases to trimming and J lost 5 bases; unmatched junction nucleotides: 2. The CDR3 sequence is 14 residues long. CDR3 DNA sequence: TGTGCCAGCAGCTTATCGGGGGGTACCGGGGAGCTGTTTTTT. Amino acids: CASSLSGGTGELFF. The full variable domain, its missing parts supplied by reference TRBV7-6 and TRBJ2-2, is GAGVSQSPRYKVTKRGQDVALRCDPISGHVSLYWYRQALGQGPEFLTYFNYEAQQDKSGLPNDRFSAERPEGSISTLTIQRTEQRDSAMYRCASSLSGGTGELFFGEGSRLTVL.